This T cell receptor beta chain was recovered during a study of cytomegalovirus exposure and HLA in healthy donors. As for the study in general: Most donors, around 81% of 350 to 450 genotyped, fell in the Caucasian-associated ancestry cluster. Study-wide results and limits: Later work associated fewer than 20,000 TCR beta sequences with HLA alleles at 0.05 false discovery rate.

Concerning this clone: The target antigen is unknown.

Germline V gene data show CDR1 as MNHEY and CDR2 as SMNVEV (reference sequence). The CDR3 loop spans 18 amino acids. V lost 1 base to trimming and J lost 5 bases; unmatched junction nucleotides: 15. Vbeta (60) and Jbeta (13) primers were used in the PCR. Data came from immunoSEQ multiplex PCR; TCRdb stores just in-frame clones and leaves some out. The data hold about 130,000 clones, with about 75% observed a single time. This receptor was taken from a man aged 25 to 45 in good health and CMV-seronegative. The sample consisted of PBMCs. V usage is TRBV27 and J usage is TRBJ1-1; TRBD1 matches at 8 bases. CDR3 residues: CASSLFTLQGADGTEAFF. As DNA, the CDR3 is TGTGCCAGCAGTTTATTTACCCTCCAGGGGGCCGACGGGACTGAAGCTTTCTTT.